The 5 T cell receptor beta chains below were found in one sample sequenced in a study of blood T cell repertoires in COVID-19. The data were produced by immunoSEQ multiplex PCR, yet TCRdb's version contains in-frame clones alone and is incomplete. The sample gives fewer than 60,000 clones, approximately 82% of which show up once; around 7.5% is in the top ten. The sequencing input was peripheral blood. Receptors were obtained from a man aged 65 to 85 with active COVID-19.

The rearrangement links TRBV12-5 to TRBJ1-3; D uncertain. There are 15 residues in the CDR3. Germline CDR1 and CDR2: LGHNT and FRNRAP. Trimming pared 3 bases from V and 8 bases from J, leaving 17 bases between. The CDR3 protein is CASGFQSTGADTIYF. The CDR3 bases are TGTGCTAGTGGTTTCCAAAGCACTGGTGCGGACACCATATATTTT.

This clone has a handful of counts. The chain recombines TRBV19 with TRBJ1-4; 9 bases agree with TRBD1. This CDR3 spans 17 amino acids. After removal of 8 bases from V and 8 bases from J, the junction contained 18 bases not matched to a gene. Per germline, CDR1 LNHDA and CDR2 SQIVND (reference sequence). This CDR3 reads CASRFIFNRGRVEKLFF. CDR3 DNA: TGTGCCAGTCGCTTCATATTTAACAGGGGGCGCGTGGAAAAACTGTTTTTT.

The chain links TRBV5-4 to TRBJ1-2, with a tentative D call TRBD1 (6 bases). The germline V gene has CDR1 SGHNT and CDR2 YYREEE (reference sequence). With 4 bases removed from V and 5 bases from J, the gap between germline ends came to 18 bases. This CDR3 spans 15 amino acids. CDR3 sequence (DNA): TGTGCCAGCAGCCCTACAGGGACCCCGGGTTATGGCTACACCTTC. It specifies CASSPTGTPGYGYTF.

This rearrangement joins TRBV19 to TRBJ1-1; 12 bases agree with TRBD1. The CDR3 consists of 16 residues. Germline loops: CDR1 LNHDA, CDR2 SQIVND (reference sequence). Trimming at V came to 0 bases and at J to 10 bases, leaving 9 bases not matched to a gene. The CDR3 spells CASSIDSGQGASRAFF. CDR3 nucleotides: TGTGCCAGTAGTATAGATTCGGGACAGGGGGCATCTCGAGCTTTCTTT.

The chain is built from TRBV24-1 and TRBJ2-3, with 12 bases matching TRBD1. Germline values: CDR1 KGHDR, CDR2 SFDVKD. The junction had 1 base not matched to a gene; V was cut back by 10 bases and J by 6 bases. The CDR3 has 12 residues. The CDR3 sequence is CATGTGGDTQYF. CDR3 sequence (DNA): TGTGCCACAGGGACAGGGGGCGATACGCAGTATTTT.